These 8 T cell receptor beta chains share one sample of origin, sequenced in a study of response to subunit inactivated influenza vaccine. A single record per CDR3 protein comes from TCRdb applying MiXCR to the RT-PCR reads. The table lists roughly 790,000 distinct CDR3 sequences, about 20% of them singletons. The source was PBMCs from blood, collected approximately 5 days after vaccination. These receptors were collected from a man aged 45 to 65 who received an inactivated influenza vaccine.

The chain links TRBV7-9 to TRBJ2-1; the D is unclear. Germline loops: CDR1 SEHNR, CDR2 FQNEAQ (reference sequence). This CDR3 comprises 17 residues. Trimming took off 7 bases at V and 1 base at J, with 20 bases between the two ends. CDR3 residues: CASTWGSLGRSYNEQFF. The CDR3 DNA reads as TGTGCCAGCACATGGGGATCGCTGGGCAGATCCTACAATGAGCAGTTCTTC. Full variable domain (remainder filled in from reference TRBV7-9 and TRBJ2-1): DTGVSQNPRHKITKRGQNVTFRCDPISEHNRLYWYRQTLGQGPEFLTYFQNEAQLEKSRLLSDRFSAERPKGSFSTLEIQRTEQGDSAMYLCASTWGSLGRSYNEQFFGPGTRLTVL.

This clonotype was counted a few times. V gene TRBV4-3 combines with J gene TRBJ2-3, with D unclear. V lost 2 bases, J lost 4 bases, and 7 bases lay in between. The length of the CDR3 is 13 residues. The germline CDR1 and CDR2 sequences are LGHNA and YSLEER. The DNA of the CDR3 is TGCGCCAGCAGCCAAAGGTGGGCAGATACGCAGTATTTT. Residues: CASSQRWADTQYF.

The V gene is TRBV5-5, the J gene TRBJ2-5; the D is unclear. The CDR3 covers 13 residues. The germline V gene encodes CDR1 SGHKS and CDR2 YYEKEE (reference sequence). Trimming took off 2 bases at V and 4 bases at J, with 9 bases between the two ends. CDR3 residues: CASSLITSETQYF. CDR3 DNA: TGTGCCAGCAGCTTAATAACATCAGAGACCCAGTACTTC.

This chain uses TRBV7-9 with TRBJ2-5; 9 bases are a match to TRBD1. The CDR3 has 16 residues. Trimming cost V 2 bases and J 9 bases; bases outside gene matches: 13. The V gene's germline CDR1 is SEHNR and CDR2 FQNEAQ (reference sequence). Here the CDR3 reads CASSLNAIRRQGAQYF. In DNA, the CDR3 is TGTGCCAGCAGCTTAAATGCGATCCGTCGACAGGGGGCCCAGTACTTC.

This clonotype was detected ten times or more. The V gene is TRBV12-3 or TRBV12-4, the J gene TRBJ2-2, with a possible D match to TRBD1 (6 bases). The CDR3 extends over 15 amino acids. With 7 bases removed from V and 4 bases from J, the gap between germline ends came to 16 bases. CDR3 in amino acids: CASNLQGRGTGELFF. The CDR3 DNA reads TGTGCCAGCAACCTGCAGGGGCGCGGCACCGGGGAGCTGTTTTTT.

CDR3 in amino acids: CASSLGDREKLFF. DNA for the CDR3: TGCGCCAGCAGCCTTGGGGACCGCGAAAAACTGTTTTTT. This chain links TRBV5-1 with TRBJ1-4; TRBD1 might be the D (5 bases). Trimming cost V 4 bases and J 8 bases, with 12 bases left between them. The CDR3 totals 13 residues. Germline V gene data show CDR1 as SGHRS and CDR2 as YFSETQ.

The count of this clonotype is one. Here the CDR3 reads CASSSELAEEPYEQYF. The CDR3 bases are TGTGCCAGCAGTTCCGAACTAGCGGAAGAACCATACGAGCAGTACTTC. The chain combines TRBV6-2 or TRBV6-3 with TRBJ2-7; 8 bases are a match to TRBD2. The CDR3 is made up of 16 amino acids. The V gene end was trimmed by 4 bases and the J gene end by 4 bases; junction bases not matched to a gene: 12. In germline, CDR1 is MNHEY, CDR2 SVGEGT.

This clonotype was seen a handful of times. This rearrangement joins TRBV7-2 to TRBJ2-7; 8 nucleotides match TRBD1. This CDR3 region has 16 residues. Germline CDR1 reads SGHTA; CDR2 reads FQGNSA. V lost 2 bases and J lost 4; bases outside the gene matches: 10. The CDR3 loop is CASSLRGTGSTYEQYF. DNA of the CDR3: TGTGCCAGCAGCTTACGCGGGACAGGTAGCACGTACGAGCAGTACTTC.